This TCR beta chain originates from a study of blood T cell repertoires in COVID-19. Study at large: The United States, Italy and Spain provided the acute and convalescent COVID-19 samples.

Per the original methods: Reference gene primer amplification in the assay estimated nucleated cell counts. The method was immunoSEQ multiplex PCR; TCRdb's version includes in-frame clones alone and lacks a portion of them. D and trimming come from the DNA, and the V and J calls and clone size come from that table. The table includes some 61,000 clones, 86% detected once. V trimming: 4 bases; J trimming: 9 bases; junction bases outside the gene matches: 15. The CDR3 contains 16 residues. Germline V gene data show CDR1 as SGHAT and CDR2 as FQNNGV. The sample taken for sequencing was peripheral blood. The rearrangement uses TRBV11-2 and TRBJ2-1; TRBD2 agrees at 7 bases. The sequence was obtained from a man younger than 45 with acute or convalescent COVID-19. In DNA form, the CDR3 reads TGTGCCAGCAGCTCCCCGGCTGATGGGAGGGCCGGTGAGCAGTTCTTC. Amino acid sequence: CASSSPADGRAGEQFF.